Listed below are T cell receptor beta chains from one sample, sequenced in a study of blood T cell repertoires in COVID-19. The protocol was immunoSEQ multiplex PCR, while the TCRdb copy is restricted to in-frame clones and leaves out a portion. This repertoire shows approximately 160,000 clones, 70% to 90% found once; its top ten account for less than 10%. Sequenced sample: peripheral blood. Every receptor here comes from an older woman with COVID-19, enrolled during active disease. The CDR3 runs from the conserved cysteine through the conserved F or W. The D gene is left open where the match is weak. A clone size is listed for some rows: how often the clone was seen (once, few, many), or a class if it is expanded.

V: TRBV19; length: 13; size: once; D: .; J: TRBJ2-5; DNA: TGTGCCAGTAGTATACTCCTAGCGGAGACCCAGTACTTC; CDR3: CASSILLAETQYF
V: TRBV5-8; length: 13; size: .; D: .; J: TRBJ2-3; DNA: TGTGCCAGCAGTTCTACAGGGTTAGATACGCAGTATTTT; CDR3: CASSSTGLDTQYF
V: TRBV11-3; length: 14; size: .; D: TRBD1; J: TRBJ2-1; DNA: TGTGCCAGCCGAGGGGGCGGGCAGTCGGCCGAGCAGTTCTTC; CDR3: CASRGGGQSAEQFF
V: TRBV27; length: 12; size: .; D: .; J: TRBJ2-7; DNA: TGTGCCAGCAGGGAGGGCACCCGCGAGCAGTACTTC; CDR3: CASREGTREQYF
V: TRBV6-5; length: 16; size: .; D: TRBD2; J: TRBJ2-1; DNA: TGTGCCAGCAGTTTTAGCGGGAGCTCCTCCTACAATGAGCAGTTCTTC; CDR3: CASSFSGSSSYNEQFF
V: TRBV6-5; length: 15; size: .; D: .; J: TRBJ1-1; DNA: TGTGCCAGCAGGCTGACAGGTGGGATGAACACTGAAGCTTTCTTT; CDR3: CASRLTGGMNTEAFF
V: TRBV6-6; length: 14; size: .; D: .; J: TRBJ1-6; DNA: TGTGCCAGCAAAGGTGCCGGAAGCGATTCACCCCTCCACTTT; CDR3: CASKGAGSDSPLHF
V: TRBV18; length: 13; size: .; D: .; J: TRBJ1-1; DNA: TGTGCCAGCTCAAGCGCAGGGGACGCTGAAGCTTTCTTT; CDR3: CASSSAGDAEAFF
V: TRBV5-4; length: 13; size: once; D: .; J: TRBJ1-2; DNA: TGTGCCAGCAGCAAGCAATCTAACTATGGCTACACCTTC; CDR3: CASSKQSNYGYTF
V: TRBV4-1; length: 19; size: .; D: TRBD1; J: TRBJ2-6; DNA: TGCGCCAGCAGCCAAGATCAAGGACAGGCTAGCTCTGGGGCCAACGTCCTGACTTTC; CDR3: CASSQDQGQASSGANVLTF
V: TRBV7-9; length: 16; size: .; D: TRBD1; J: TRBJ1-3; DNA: TGTGCCAGCAGCTTTGGGACAGGGACCCATGGAAACACCATATATTTT; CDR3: CASSFGTGTHGNTIYF
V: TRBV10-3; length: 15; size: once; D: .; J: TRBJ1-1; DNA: TGTGCCATCAGTGAGAGGTCACAGGGCAGCTCTAAGGCTTTCTTT; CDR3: CAISERSQGSSKAFF
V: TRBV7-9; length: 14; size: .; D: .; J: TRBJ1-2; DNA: TGTGCCAGCAGCTTATCAGGCAGCCTCTATGGCTACACCTTC; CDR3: CASSLSGSLYGYTF
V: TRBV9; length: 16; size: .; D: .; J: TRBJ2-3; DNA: TGTGCCAGTTCCCGATTAGAGGGCGCCCCCACAGATACGCAGTATTTT; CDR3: CASSRLEGAPTDTQYF
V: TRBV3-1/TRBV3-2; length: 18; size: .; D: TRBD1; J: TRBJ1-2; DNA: TGTGCCAGCAGCCAATGGGTCCCGGGACAGGGATTTGGCTATGGCTACACCTTC; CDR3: CASSQWVPGQGFGYGYTF
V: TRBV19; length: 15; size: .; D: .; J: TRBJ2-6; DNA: TGTGCCACCCAAGACCCGGGGAATGGGGCCAACGTCCTGACTTTC; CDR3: CATQDPGNGANVLTF
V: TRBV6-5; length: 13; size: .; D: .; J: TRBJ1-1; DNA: TGTGCCAGCTACTGGGCGGGGAACACTGAAGCTTTCTTT; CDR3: CASYWAGNTEAFF
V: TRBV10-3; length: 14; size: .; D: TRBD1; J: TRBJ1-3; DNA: TGTGCCATCAGACGGGACAGGGAAGGAAACACCATATATTTT; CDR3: CAIRRDREGNTIYF
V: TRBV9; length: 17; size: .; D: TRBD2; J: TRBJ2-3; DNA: TGTGCCAGCAGCGTAGGCGCCCTAGCGGGAGGACTAGATACGCAGTATTTT; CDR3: CASSVGALAGGLDTQYF
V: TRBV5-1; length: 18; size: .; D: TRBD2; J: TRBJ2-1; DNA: TGCGCCAGCAGCTTGATTTCTGGGAGCGGGGGGGCCTTCAGTGAGCAGTTCTTC; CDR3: CASSLISGSGGAFSEQFF
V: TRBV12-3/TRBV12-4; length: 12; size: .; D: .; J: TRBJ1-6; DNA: TGTGCCAGCAGTTTCCCTAGATCACCCCTCCACTTT; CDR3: CASSFPRSPLHF
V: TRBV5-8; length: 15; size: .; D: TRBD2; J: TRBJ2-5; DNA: TGTGCCAGCACCCCGGAAGGACTAGCTTCGGAGACCCAGTACTTC; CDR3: CASTPEGLASETQYF
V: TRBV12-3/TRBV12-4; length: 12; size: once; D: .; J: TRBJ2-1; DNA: TGTGCCAGCAGTTTCTCGGGGGTTAGCCCGTTCTTC; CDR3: CASSFSGVSPFF
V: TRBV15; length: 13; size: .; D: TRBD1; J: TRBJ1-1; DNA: TGTGCCGCCTGGGGGGACAGGATAGTTGAAGCTTTCTTT; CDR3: CAAWGDRIVEAFF
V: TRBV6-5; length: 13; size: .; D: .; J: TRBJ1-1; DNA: TGTGCCAGCAGTCAACTAACGGGGGGCGAAGCTTTCTTT; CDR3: CASSQLTGGEAFF
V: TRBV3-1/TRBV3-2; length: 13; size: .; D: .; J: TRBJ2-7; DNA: TGTGCCAGCAGCCTAGGGACTTTCCCGGAGCAGTACTTC; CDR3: CASSLGTFPEQYF
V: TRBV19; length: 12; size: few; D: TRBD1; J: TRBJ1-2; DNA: TGTGCCAGTAGTGACAGGGACTATGGCTACACCTTC; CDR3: CASSDRDYGYTF
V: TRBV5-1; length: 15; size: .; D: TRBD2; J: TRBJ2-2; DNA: TGCGCCAGCAAATGGCGGGAGACGAACACCGGGGAGCTGTTTTTT; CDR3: CASKWRETNTGELFF
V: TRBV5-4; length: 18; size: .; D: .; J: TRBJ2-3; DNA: TGTGCCAGCAAGGGTCCTAGGGAGTTATCATTCTCTACAGATACGCAGTATTTT; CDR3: CASKGPRELSFSTDTQYF
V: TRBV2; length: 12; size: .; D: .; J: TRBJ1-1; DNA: TGTGCCAGCAGCCTAGCGACAGTTGAAGCTTTCTTT; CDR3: CASSLATVEAFF
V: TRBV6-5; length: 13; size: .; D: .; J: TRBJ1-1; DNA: TGTGCCAGCAGTTTAACAGGGCCGGGTGAAGCTTTCTTT; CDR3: CASSLTGPGEAFF
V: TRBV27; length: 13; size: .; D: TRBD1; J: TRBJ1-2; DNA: TGTGCCAGCAGTACAACAGGGGTACGAGGCTACACCTTC; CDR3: CASSTTGVRGYTF
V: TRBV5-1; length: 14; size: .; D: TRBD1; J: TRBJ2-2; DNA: TGCGCCACCCCGGGACAGGGGAACACCGGGGAGCTGTTTTTT; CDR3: CATPGQGNTGELFF
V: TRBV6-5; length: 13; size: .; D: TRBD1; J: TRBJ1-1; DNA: TGTGCCAGCAACGCGGACAGGGGGGTTGAAGCTTTCTTT; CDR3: CASNADRGVEAFF
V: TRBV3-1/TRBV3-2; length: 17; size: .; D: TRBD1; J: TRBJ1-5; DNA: TGTGCCAGCAGTCGGGGACAGGGAGGCTATAGCAATCAGCCCCAGCATTTT; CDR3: CASSRGQGGYSNQPQHF
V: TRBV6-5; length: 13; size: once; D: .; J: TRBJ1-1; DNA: TGTGCCAGCAGTCCAACAGAGAACACTGAAGCTTTCTTT; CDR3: CASSPTENTEAFF
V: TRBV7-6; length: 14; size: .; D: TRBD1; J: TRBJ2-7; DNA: TGTGCCAGCAGCTACAGGGGATCCTCCTACGAGCAGTACTTC; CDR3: CASSYRGSSYEQYF
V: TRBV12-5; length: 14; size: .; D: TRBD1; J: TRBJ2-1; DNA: TGTGCTAGTGGTCTCGGGACAGGGGGCGATGAGCAGTTCTTC; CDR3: CASGLGTGGDEQFF
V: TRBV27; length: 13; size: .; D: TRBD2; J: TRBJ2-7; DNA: TGTGCCACCCGCGGGGGGAACATCTACGAGCAGTACTTC; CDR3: CATRGGNIYEQYF
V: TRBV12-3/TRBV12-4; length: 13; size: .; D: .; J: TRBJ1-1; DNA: TGTGCCAGCAGTTTAGCCAGAAACACTGAAGCTTTCTTT; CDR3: CASSLARNTEAFF
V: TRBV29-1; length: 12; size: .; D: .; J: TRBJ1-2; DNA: TGCAGCGTCGAAAATCAGTTATTTGGCTACACCTTC; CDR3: CSVENQLFGYTF
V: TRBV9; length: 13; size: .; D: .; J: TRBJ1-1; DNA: TGTGCCAGCAGCTTCGACAGGAACACTGAAGCTTTCTTT; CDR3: CASSFDRNTEAFF
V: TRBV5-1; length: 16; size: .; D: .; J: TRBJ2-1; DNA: TGCGCCAGCAGCTTGGAATCGTATAGCTCCTACAATGAGCAGTTCTTC; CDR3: CASSLESYSSYNEQFF
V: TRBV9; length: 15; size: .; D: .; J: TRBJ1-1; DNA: TGTGCCAGCAGCCCTAATGACAGGAGGAACACTGAAGCTTTCTTT; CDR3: CASSPNDRRNTEAFF
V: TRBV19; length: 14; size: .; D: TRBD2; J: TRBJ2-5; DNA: TGTGCCAGTAGTGGGGGAGGGTCCCAAGAGACCCAGTACTTC; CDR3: CASSGGGSQETQYF
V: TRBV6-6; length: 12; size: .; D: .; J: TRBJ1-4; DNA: TGTGCCAGCAGTTACTCCGGACAGCTGATGTTTTTT; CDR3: CASSYSGQLMFF
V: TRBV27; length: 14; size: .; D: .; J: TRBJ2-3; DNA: TGTGCCAGCAGAAAGGCAGGGCAGACAGATACGCAGTATTTT; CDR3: CASRKAGQTDTQYF
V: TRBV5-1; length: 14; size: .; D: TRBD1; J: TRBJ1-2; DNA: TGCGCCAGCAGCTTGTGGGACAGCAACTATGGCTACACCTTC; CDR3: CASSLWDSNYGYTF
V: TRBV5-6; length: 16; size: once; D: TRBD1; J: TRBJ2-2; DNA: TGTGCCAGCAGCTTACGGACAGGGACTGACACCGGGGAGCTGTTTTTT; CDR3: CASSLRTGTDTGELFF
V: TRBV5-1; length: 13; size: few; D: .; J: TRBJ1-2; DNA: TGCGCCAGCAGCGTACAGGGTGGGGATGGCTACACCTTC; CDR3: CASSVQGGDGYTF
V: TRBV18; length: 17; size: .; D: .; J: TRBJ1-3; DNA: TGTGCCAGCTCACCACCGGCAGGGGCAAACTCTGGAAACACCATATATTTT; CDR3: CASSPPAGANSGNTIYF
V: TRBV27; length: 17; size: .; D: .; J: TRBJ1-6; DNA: TGTGCCAGCAGTCCAAACCGGGACACCAACTATAATTCACCCCTCCACTTT; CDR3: CASSPNRDTNYNSPLHF
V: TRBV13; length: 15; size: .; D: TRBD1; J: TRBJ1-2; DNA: TGTGCCAGCAGCCTGGGGACAGCCAAATACTATGGCTACACCTTC; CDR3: CASSLGTAKYYGYTF